The clone carrying this T cell receptor (beta chain) is medium-sized by frequency. What it binds is unknown. The read terminates 3 residues ahead of where the CDR3 ends, so the germline J gene completes it. Mixed chimerism was transient after nonmyeloablative marrow transplants from related graft donors. This sample was included in a study of Tregs in tolerant kidney transplant recipients. Findings of the study overall: This study did not directly address biological reproducibility.

Sequenced by immunoSEQ multiplex PCR; TCRdb stores in-frame clones only, minus some. The table for this sample gives about 23,000 clones. The V gene end was trimmed by 8 bases and the J gene end by 8 bases; junction bases not matched to a gene: 14. Germline V CDR1 and CDR2: SGHRS, YFSETQ. The CDR3 is 15 residues long. The sequence was collected from a human patient who received a combined kidney and bone marrow transplant. Some T cells may have come from the graft donor. The J gene is TRBJ2-1, the V gene TRBV5-1, with 9 positions matching TRBD2. The source material was CD4+ T cells from blood (PBMCs), sampled 6 months after the transplant. The CDR3 loop reads CASFQSPAGGYEQFF. Partial CDR3 DNA: TGCGCCAGTTTTCAAAGCCCAGCGGGGGGCTATGAG.